This TCR beta chain was found in a study of cytomegalovirus exposure and HLA in healthy donors. This CDR3 has 15 amino acids. The trim removed 0 bases at V and 3 bases at J, leaving 4 bases unmatched. Germline assignment: CDR1 SGHRS and CDR2 YFSETQ. Whole-study results and caveats: Across donors, most TCRs were seen rarely, yet some public ones were widespread. The number of N-insertions in an Asian-associated ancestry cluster was reportedly below the roughly 670-donor mean in a later analysis.

On this clone: Its cognate antigen is unknown.

PCR was performed using 60 Vbeta and 13 Jbeta primers. TCRdb's table, derived via immunoSEQ multiplex PCR, lists solely in-frame clones and lacks some. The table includes around 98,000 clones, about two thirds detected once. The receptor was isolated from a man aged 45-65 years in good health and CMV-seronegative. Sequenced material: PBMCs. The rearrangement links TRBV5-1 to TRBJ2-3; 7 nucleotides agree with TRBD2. The chain's CDR3 is CASSLEGRETDTQYF. The CDR3 coding sequence is TGCGCCAGCAGCTTGGAGGGGAGGGAGACAGATACGCAGTATTTT.